A selection of T cell receptor beta chains follows, all from one sample in a study of blood T cell repertoires in COVID-19. Some clones are missing from TCRdb's copy, which holds only in-frame ones; the method was immunoSEQ multiplex PCR. This sample has approximately 260,000 clones, with approximately 86% found just once. The sequenced material came from peripheral blood. The receptors shown here come from a man aged 18 to 29 with active or convalescent COVID-19. Each CDR3 is given with its conserved first and last residue. Fields, in order: V gene, J gene, D gene, clone size, CDR3 DNA, CDR3 protein. A D gene is named only where the DNA matches it firmly. For some rows the clone size is stated as once, few or many, or as a class when expanded; others skip it.

TRBV28,TRBJ2-6,NA,many,TGTGCCAGCAGTTTACTCCAGGGGGCCAACGTCCTGACTTTC,CASSLLQGANVLTF
TRBV14,TRBJ1-1,NA,NA,TGTGCCAGCAGCCTGGGCCAGTGGGCTTTCTTT,CASSLGQWAFF
TRBV5-8,TRBJ2-7,TRBD2,NA,TGTGCCAGCAGCTTGGACGCGGGAGTGCCCCGGGGGGAGCAGTACTTC,CASSLDAGVPRGEQYF
TRBV25-1,TRBJ1-2,NA,NA,TGTGCCAGCAGTGAAGGAGGGTTGTATGGCTACACCTTC,CASSEGGLYGYTF
TRBV5-1,TRBJ2-5,TRBD1,NA,TGCGCCAGCAGCCCCTGGGACAGGGGGAAGGCGACCCAGTACTTC,CASSPWDRGKATQYF
TRBV5-1,TRBJ2-3,NA,NA,TGCGCCAGCAGCCTCCTACAGGGATTAAGCACAGATACGCAGTATTTT,CASSLLQGLSTDTQYF
TRBV2,TRBJ2-3,NA,NA,TGTGCCAGCCGATCCGGGGATACGCAGTATTTT,CASRSGDTQYF
TRBV10-3,TRBJ2-3,NA,NA,TGTGCCATCAGTGATCCGCGTAGCACAGATACGCAGTATTTT,CAISDPRSTDTQYF
TRBV18,TRBJ2-7,TRBD2,NA,TGTGCCAGCTCACCATCTGCGGGAGGGTGGGTGTACGAGCAGTACTTC,CASSPSAGGWVYEQYF
TRBV5-1,TRBJ2-6,TRBD2,NA,TGCGCCAGCAGCCTCATACCCCAATCGACTAGCGGGGGGTCTGGGGCCAACGTCCTGACTTTC,CASSLIPQSTSGGSGANVLTF
TRBV25-1,TRBJ2-3,TRBD2,NA,TGTGCCAGCAGTGCGCTAGCGGACGTTTTAGATACGCAGTATTTT,CASSALADVLDTQYF
TRBV28,TRBJ2-4,TRBD1,NA,TGTGCCAGCAGTTCGGACAGGGTGAGGAACATTCAGTACTTC,CASSSDRVRNIQYF
TRBV19,TRBJ1-4,TRBD1,NA,TGTGCCAGTCATGTCAGGGGACAGGGGGCTAATGAAAAACTGTTTTTT,CASHVRGQGANEKLFF
TRBV2,TRBJ2-2,NA,few,TGTGCCAGCAGCGAAACTGGGAGAACCGGGGAGCTGTTTTTT,CASSETGRTGELFF
TRBV6-5,TRBJ1-6,NA,NA,TGTGCCAGTACTCCTAGCGGGGCCAATAATTCACCCCTCCACTTT,CASTPSGANNSPLHF
TRBV2,TRBJ2-1,TRBD2,NA,TGTGCCAGCAGTGACTGGCTAGCGGGAGGGGGAGAGCAGTTCTTC,CASSDWLAGGGEQFF
TRBV7-3,TRBJ2-5,TRBD1,NA,TGTGCCAGCAGATCACCGGGACAGGGAATGAGGGAGACCCAGTACTTC,CASRSPGQGMRETQYF
TRBV5-6,TRBJ2-1,TRBD2,NA,TGTGCCAGCAGCCCACTGCTAGCGGGGGGGCCAAATGAGCAGTTCTTC,CASSPLLAGGPNEQFF
TRBV6-2/TRBV6-3,TRBJ1-6,NA,NA,TGTGCCAGCAGTTCACCGGGTCTGAATTCACCCCTCCACTTT,CASSSPGLNSPLHF
TRBV7-9,TRBJ2-3,TRBD2,NA,TGTGCCAGCAGCTTCTTAGCGGGAGGGCGAGATACGCAGTATTTT,CASSFLAGGRDTQYF
TRBV6-5,TRBJ2-1,NA,NA,TGTGCCAGCAGTTACTCTTACAGGTCCTACAATGAGCAGTTCTTC,CASSYSYRSYNEQFF
TRBV27,TRBJ2-3,TRBD2,once,TGTGCCAGCAGTGTACCGGGGGTTAGCGGGGGGAAAGATACGCAGTATTTT,CASSVPGVSGGKDTQYF
TRBV3-1/TRBV3-2,TRBJ2-3,TRBD2,NA,TGTGCCAGCAGCGAAAGCGGGAGTTCTCCCGTAGATACGCAGTATTTT,CASSESGSSPVDTQYF
TRBV28,TRBJ2-5,TRBD2,NA,TGTGCCAGCAGTTTAATGGTGGGCGGGGGCCAAGAGACCCAGTACTTC,CASSLMVGGGQETQYF
TRBV7-6,TRBJ2-7,TRBD1,NA,TGTGCCAGCAGCTCACGGACAGGGATCCGGTCTACCTACGAGCAGTACTTC,CASSSRTGIRSTYEQYF
TRBV29-1,TRBJ2-3,NA,few,TGCAGCGTTGAATCTAGCACAGATACGCAGTATTTT,CSVESSTDTQYF
TRBV28,TRBJ1-3,TRBD1,NA,TGTGCCAGCAGGGGCCAGGGGGGATCTGGAAACACCATATATTTT,CASRGQGGSGNTIYF
TRBV30,TRBJ2-7,NA,NA,TGTGCCCGCACAACGGCGGGCACCCCCTACGAGCAGTACTTC,CARTTAGTPYEQYF
TRBV12-3/TRBV12-4,TRBJ1-5,NA,NA,TGTGCCAGCAGGGCCAGGCGCAATCAGCCCCAGCATTTT,CASRARRNQPQHF
TRBV7-2,TRBJ2-1,NA,NA,TGTGCCAGCATGCGATTCGACGTGGCAGGAATCGAGCAGTTCTTC,CASMRFDVAGIEQFF
TRBV2,TRBJ2-7,TRBD1,NA,TGTGCCAGCAGTGACGACGGGACAGGGAAGTACGAGCAGTACTTC,CASSDDGTGKYEQYF
TRBV12-3/TRBV12-4,TRBJ1-3,NA,NA,TGTGCCAGCAGTTCCGGAGCAAACACCATATATTTT,CASSSGANTIYF
TRBV29-1,TRBJ2-7,NA,NA,TGCAGCGTTGAGGTTCCAGGGGACGGGACCTACGAGCAGTACTTC,CSVEVPGDGTYEQYF
TRBV24-1,TRBJ2-1,NA,NA,TGTGCCACCAGGGACTCCCACAATGAGCAGTTCTTC,CATRDSHNEQFF
TRBV6-5,TRBJ1-1,NA,NA,TGTGCCAGCAGCATTCCGGGACACAGTGAAGCTTTCTTT,CASSIPGHSEAFF
TRBV9,TRBJ1-4,NA,NA,TGTGCCAGCAGCCCATCAGGGCCCGGGGGTGAAAAACTGTTTTTT,CASSPSGPGGEKLFF
TRBV6-6,TRBJ1-5,NA,NA,TGTGCCAGCAGATTACAGACGGCGGGACAGCCCCAGCATTTT,CASRLQTAGQPQHF
TRBV6-5,TRBJ1-6,TRBD1,NA,TGTGCCAGTAAACAGGGGGAACCCCTCCACTTT,CASKQGEPLHF
TRBV4-1,TRBJ2-3,TRBD1,NA,TGCGCCAGCAGCCACCTACCGACAGGGGGATTAGGGGATACGCAGTATTTT,CASSHLPTGGLGDTQYF
TRBV29-1,TRBJ1-4,NA,NA,TGCAGCGTACTAGAGGGGGAGAGAAAACTGTTTTTT,CSVLEGERKLFF
TRBV5-6,TRBJ1-2,TRBD1,NA,TGTGCCAGCAGCAGCGGACAGGGTCGCGGGGGCTACACCTTC,CASSSGQGRGGYTF
TRBV5-1,TRBJ2-7,TRBD1,NA,TGCGCCAGCAGCTTGGGGGACAGGGCCGACGAGCAGTACTTC,CASSLGDRADEQYF
TRBV7-3,TRBJ2-5,NA,NA,TGTGCCAGCGCCGGGGGTAGCCAAGAGACCCAGTACTTC,CASAGGSQETQYF
TRBV7-9,TRBJ2-3,TRBD1,NA,TGTGCCAGCAGCCCCGCGGGACAGGGAACAGATACGCAGTATTTT,CASSPAGQGTDTQYF
TRBV27,TRBJ2-7,NA,once,TGTGCCAGCAGTCCTAGAGTCAGACTCGAGCAGTACTTC,CASSPRVRLEQYF
TRBV30,TRBJ1-4,NA,few,TGTGCCCGCACCGAAGCCCTTAATGAAAAACTGTTTTTT,CARTEALNEKLFF
TRBV5-4,TRBJ2-5,TRBD2,NA,TGTGCCAGCAGCCAGGGGACTAGCGGAGGGGGGGGCCAAGAGACCCAGTACTTC,CASSQGTSGGGGQETQYF
TRBV18,TRBJ1-2,NA,NA,TGTGCCAGCTCAACAGGTTCCTCCTATGGCTACACCTTC,CASSTGSSYGYTF
TRBV6-1,TRBJ2-2,NA,NA,TGTGCCAGCAGTGAAGCTTACAGGGTCTCCGGGGAGCTGTTTTTT,CASSEAYRVSGELFF
TRBV6-2/TRBV6-3,TRBJ1-1,NA,NA,TGTGCCAGCAGCTCCTTAACATCTAGAGGTAGGAACACTGAAGCTTTCTTT,CASSSLTSRGRNTEAFF
TRBV27,TRBJ1-1,NA,NA,TGTGCCAGCAGTTTGCACGAGGGGGTGACTGAAGCTTTCTTT,CASSLHEGVTEAFF
TRBV28,TRBJ2-7,TRBD1,NA,TGTGCCAGTAGGGGACAGGGTTTATACGAGCAGTACTTC,CASRGQGLYEQYF